Included here is one T cell receptor beta chain sequence, with context. TCRdb keeps only in-frame clones here, not all; method: immunoSEQ multiplex PCR. Among 70,000 or so clones, approximately 91% were seen once, and the ten largest hold less than 3.5%. In germline, CDR1 is SEHNR, CDR2 FQNEAQ (reference sequence). The CDR3 has 13 residues. Trimming stripped 1 base from V and 3 bases from J, with 7 bases between. These data belong to a study of lymphopenia after photon versus proton radiotherapy. The chain joins TRBV7-9 to TRBJ2-7; D gene uncertain. The receptor was derived from a woman in her 70s with pancreatic cancer. Here the sequenced sample was peripheral blood, taken from a patient treated with photon-based radiotherapy. The DNA for the CDR3 is TGTGCCAGCAGCTTAGGCGTCAGCTACGAGCAGTACTTC. It yields the protein CASSLGVSYEQYF.